The clone carrying this T cell receptor (beta chain) appeared a single time. The antigen is not known. The data belong to a study of graft-versus-host responses after intestinal transplantation. Study information: Anti-thymocyte globulin served as induction for all recipients, who then took tacrolimus and steroids for about three years. Whole-study results and caveats: Allograft graft-versus-host to host-versus-graft clonal ratios ran high in patients with graft-donor T cell macrochimerism. After transplant, early declines in HvG clones were associated with peak levels of circulating GvH clones.

Profiled with immunoSEQ multiplex PCR; TCRdb holds only in-frame clones, not every one. The table has 90,000 to 130,000 clones, just under 95% seen once. The ends were cut back, 0 bases at V and 7 bases at J, with 11 bases in the middle. Germline V CDR1 and CDR2: SGDLS, YYNGEE. The CDR3 covers 14 residues. This clonotype originated in a human donor who received an intestinal transplant. The material was unstimulated CD8+ T cells sorted from spleen or lymph node cells, obtained before intestinal transplant. This chain uses TRBV9 with TRBJ2-1; D is perhaps TRBD1 (5 bases). The CDR3 bases are TGTGCCAGCAGCGTAGTGGCAGGGAAAAATGAGCAGTTCTTC. Amino acids: CASSVVAGKNEQFF.